Below, one TCR beta chain is given with its context. In the PCR, 60 Vbeta and 13 Jbeta primers were used. The authors' processing: Approximately 11 million shared chains were among about 80 million unique TCR beta chains counted in a later analysis. Data came from immunoSEQ multiplex PCR; TCRdb stores just in-frame clones and leaves some out. V, J and clone size are taken as reported in that table, and D and trimming were inferred from the DNA itself. The sample consists of around 150,000 clones, approximately 80% of them appearing once. The entry originates in a study of cytomegalovirus exposure and HLA in healthy donors. The sequence was obtained from a male donor in good health and CMV-seronegative. Sequencing was carried out using PBMCs.

The CDR3 DNA sequence: TGTGCCAGCAGCTTAGCGGGGCCCCTAGCCTACGAGCAGTACTTC. Protein product: CASSLAGPLAYEQYF. This rearrangement joins TRBV7-9 to TRBJ2-7; D might be TRBD1 (5 bases). Germline V gives CDR1 SEHNR, CDR2 FQNEAQ (reference sequence). CDR3 length equals 15 residues. V lost 0 bases and J lost 2, with 11 bases in between.